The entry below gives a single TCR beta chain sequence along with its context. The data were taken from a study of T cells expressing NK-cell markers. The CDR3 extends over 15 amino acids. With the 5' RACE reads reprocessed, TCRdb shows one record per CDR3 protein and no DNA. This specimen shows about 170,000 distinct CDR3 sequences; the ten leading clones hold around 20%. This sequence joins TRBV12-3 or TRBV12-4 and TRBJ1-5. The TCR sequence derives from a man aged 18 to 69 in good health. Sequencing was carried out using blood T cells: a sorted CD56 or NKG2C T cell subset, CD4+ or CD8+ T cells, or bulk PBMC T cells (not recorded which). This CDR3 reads CASSPDVNGHQPQHF.